These 26 T cell receptor beta chains were all obtained from the same sample, sequenced in a study of cytomegalovirus exposure and HLA in healthy donors. Primers for the PCR totalled 60 Vbeta and 13 Jbeta. The assay was immunoSEQ multiplex PCR, and TCRdb's table has in-frame clones only and misses some. This table has fewer than 200,000 clones, 60% to 80% appearing once. Sequenced input: PBMCs. These receptors all stem from a man aged 30 to 45 in good health and CMV-seropositive.

The chain joins TRBV27 to TRBJ2-1, with D possibly TRBD1 on 5 matching bases. The CDR3 is 14 amino acids. V lost 4 bases and J 9 bases, leaving 16 bases between the germline ends. The germline V gene encodes CDR1 MNHEY and CDR2 SMNVEV (reference sequence). This CDR3 reads CASSSHSSGIEQFF. The DNA of the CDR3 is TGTGCCAGCAGTTCGCACTCCTCAGGGATTGAGCAGTTCTTC.

This clone was seen once. The chain carries TRBV30 and TRBJ2-4, with a possible D match to TRBD2 (6 bases). CDR1 and CDR2 (germline): GTSNPN, SVGIG (reference sequence). The V end was cut by 1 base, the J end by 4 bases, with 8 bases between. The CDR3 length is 13 residues. CDR3 DNA: TGTGCCTGGAGTGCAGGACTAAAAAACATTCAGTACTTC. Its protein product is CAWSAGLKNIQYF.

The genes are TRBV4-1 and TRBJ1-3; D unresolved. The CDR3 is made up of 17 amino acids. V lost 0 bases to trimming and J lost 2 bases, with 14 bases between them. Germline values: CDR1 MGHRA, CDR2 YSYEKL. The CDR3 here is CASSQDPGSATGNTIYF. As DNA, the CDR3 is TGCGCCAGCAGCCAAGACCCGGGGTCAGCTACTGGAAACACCATATATTTT.

This chain links TRBV7-2 with TRBJ1-2; no clear D. The CDR3 contains 13 residues. Germline V lookup: CDR1 SGHTA, CDR2 FQGNSA. Trimming shortened V by 4 bases and J by 2 bases, and 8 bases separated the two germline ends. The CDR3 spells CASSSNTNYGYTF. CDR3 nucleotides: TGTGCCAGCAGCTCCAACACGAACTATGGCTACACCTTC.

The chain links TRBV6-6 to TRBJ1-1; the D gene is possibly TRBD1 (5 bases). V shed 6 bases and J shed 1 base, with 15 bases lying between them. The CDR3 has 15 residues. Looked up from germline, CDR1 is MNHNY and CDR2 is SVGAGI (reference sequence). The DNA of the CDR3 is TGTGCCAGCAGCCCAACGGGACTCACGAACACTGAAGCTTTCTTT. Translation gives CASSPTGLTNTEAFF.

The chain is built from TRBV15 and TRBJ2-6, with D unresolved. CDR1 and CDR2 from the germline V gene are LNHNV and YYDKDF (reference sequence). The CDR3 is made up of 15 amino acids. Trimming pared 0 bases from V and 3 bases from J, leaving 6 bases between. The CDR3 reads CATSRDFYGANVLTF. In DNA form, the CDR3 reads TGTGCCACCAGCAGAGATTTCTATGGGGCCAACGTCCTGACTTTC. Full variable domain (outside the CDR3, taken from reference TRBV15 and TRBJ2-6): DAMVIQNPRYQVTQFGKPVTLSCSQTLNHNVMYWYQQKSSQAPKLLFHYYDKDFNNEADTPDNFQSRRPNTSFCFLDIRSPGLGDTAMYLCATSRDFYGANVLTFGAGSRLTVL.

This clone was recorded only once. V gene TRBV28 combines with J gene TRBJ1-5; maybe TRBD1 (5 bases). CDR3 length: 15 residues. Looked up from germline, CDR1 is MDHEN and CDR2 is SYDVKM. V was cut by 8 bases and J by 2 bases, with 16 bases left in between. The CDR3 here is CASLGGGPGNQPQHF. The CDR3 nucleotides read TGTGCCAGCTTGGGGGGGGGTCCGGGCAATCAGCCCCAGCATTTT.

V gene TRBV11-2 combines with J gene TRBJ2-3; D gene unclear. V lost 1 base, J lost 1 base, and 9 bases lay in between. This CDR3 has 15 amino acids. Germline V gives CDR1 SGHAT, CDR2 FQNNGV. This CDR3 reads CASSLAGIGTDTQYF. The CDR3 DNA is TGTGCCAGCAGCTTAGCGGGTATTGGCACAGATACGCAGTATTTT.

CDR3 nucleotide sequence: TGTGCCAGCAGTGAACAGCGGGGGACTGAGCAGTTCTTC. This codes for CASSEQRGTEQFF. This chain links TRBV6-1 with TRBJ2-1, with 8 bases matching TRBD2. This CDR3 spans 13 amino acids. The trim removed 2 bases at V and 9 bases at J, leaving 3 bases unmatched. CDR1 is MNHNS, CDR2 SASEGT, per germline.

The genes are TRBV5-1 and TRBJ2-2; 8 positions agree with TRBD1. J was trimmed by 5 bases and V by 7 bases; bases with no gene match: 10. The CDR3 is made up of 15 amino acids. Germline V gene sequence: CDR1 SGHRS, CDR2 YFSETQ. DNA for the CDR3: TGCGCCAGCGGACAGGACAGGGTAGGGACCGGGGAGCTGTTTTTT. Protein product: CASGQDRVGTGELFF.

The chain recombines TRBV6-6 with TRBJ2-1; 12 nucleotides line up with TRBD1. CDR1 MNHNY and CDR2 SVGAGI come from the germline V gene (reference sequence). The J segment lost 9 bases and the V segment lost 6 bases, leaving 6 bases of the junction unmatched. The length of the CDR3 is 14 residues. CDR3 DNA: TGTGCCAGCAGGGCGGGACAGGGGGCCAGTGAGCAGTTCTTC. This gives the protein CASRAGQGASEQFF.

V gene TRBV4-3 combines with J gene TRBJ1-3; 8 nucleotides match TRBD1. This CDR3 is built from 17 residues. V lost 2 bases and J lost 2; bases outside the gene matches: 8. CDR1 is LGHNA and CDR2 is YSLEER in the germline V gene. The CDR3 region is CASSQSTGQGAGNTIYF. CDR3 DNA sequence: TGCGCCAGCAGCCAAAGTACAGGACAGGGCGCTGGAAACACCATATATTTT.

The sample holds a few counts of this clone. The V call is TRBV28, the J call TRBJ1-6; D unclear. The CDR3 extends over 14 amino acids. V was cut by 3 bases and J by 0 bases, with 3 bases left in between. In germline, CDR1 is MDHEN, CDR2 SYDVKM. CDR3 sequence reads: CASSFGSYNSPLHF. DNA for the CDR3: TGTGCCAGCAGTTTCGGCTCCTATAATTCACCCCTCCACTTT.

This clone was seen a few times. J is TRBJ1-5 and V is TRBV7-7; 11 nucleotides agree with TRBD1. The junction had 6 bases not matched to a gene; V was cut back by 5 bases and J by 6 bases. This CDR3 has 15 amino acids. Looked up from germline, CDR1 is SSHAT and CDR2 is FNYEAQ (reference sequence). CDR3 nucleotide sequence: TGTGCCAGCAGCGCCGGGACAGGGGGATTTCAGCCCCAGCATTTT. Its protein product is CASSAGTGGFQPQHF.

This clone was seen only once. This sequence joins TRBV10-3 and TRBJ1-6, with D unclear. Germline values: CDR1 ENHRY, CDR2 SYGVKD. Deletions cut 2 bases from V and 4 bases from J, with 6 bases between. There are 14 residues in the CDR3. DNA for the CDR3: TGTGCCATCAGTGAGGGGCCGTATAATTCACCCCTCCACTTT. Protein sequence: CAISEGPYNSPLHF.

J is TRBJ2-3 and V is TRBV27, with D uncertain. The CDR3 consists of 12 residues. The V and J ends lost 6 bases and 9 bases respectively, with 13 bases between them. The germline V gene has CDR1 MNHEY and CDR2 SMNVEV (reference sequence). CDR3 sequence (DNA): TGTGCCAGCAGGTCCACCGCGGAAACGCAGTATTTT. Its translation is CASRSTAETQYF.

The chain has TRBV2 and TRBJ2-7; perhaps TRBD2 as D (8 bases). V lost 11 bases, J lost 0 bases, and 17 bases lay in between. The CDR3 contains 14 residues. Germline CDR1 reads SNHLY; CDR2 reads FYNNEI. DNA for the CDR3: TGTGCCGTTAGCGGGACAGCCAGCTCCTACGAGCAGTACTTC. Translating gives CAVSGTASSYEQYF.

V gene TRBV4-1 combines with J gene TRBJ1-2, with D possibly being TRBD1 (5 bases). Germline V gives CDR1 MGHRA, CDR2 YSYEKL. Deletions cut 6 bases from V and 2 bases from J, with 19 bases between. This CDR3 region has 16 residues. The CDR3 sequence is CASRNPPRGENYGYTF. For the CDR3, the DNA is TGCGCCAGCAGGAACCCACCCCGGGGGGAGAACTATGGCTACACCTTC.

Written as DNA, the CDR3 is TGTGCCTGGGCAGCGGGGGGGCAAAATACGCAGTATTTT. Protein: CAWAAGGQNTQYF. This rearrangement joins TRBV30 to TRBJ2-3; 10 nucleotides agree with TRBD2. Per the germline V gene, CDR1 is GTSNPN and CDR2 is SVGIG (reference sequence). The CDR3 spans 13 residues. With 5 bases clipped from V and 7 bases from J, the junction kept 6 bases outside the gene matches.

V gene TRBV6-5 combines with J gene TRBJ1-1, with 8 bases identical to TRBD1. J lost 1 base, V lost 6 bases, and 7 bases had no gene match. The CDR3 consists of 15 residues. CDR1 is MNHEY, CDR2 SVGAGI, per germline. CDR3 sequence (DNA): TGTGCCAGCAGCCTAGGGACAGGAGGGAACACTGAAGCTTTCTTT. Protein sequence: CASSLGTGGNTEAFF.

V and J are TRBV7-9 and TRBJ2-1; 11 nucleotides match TRBD2. CDR3 length: 14 residues. Germline lookup yields CDR1 SEHNR and CDR2 FQNEAQ (reference sequence). The CDR3 reads CAMPASGGLNEQFF. For the CDR3, the DNA is TGTGCGATGCCAGCTAGCGGGGGGCTCAATGAGCAGTTCTTC.

The CDR3: CASSQEPTGATYNEQFF. As DNA, the CDR3 is TGTGCCAGCAGCCAGGAACCGACAGGGGCTACCTACAATGAGCAGTTCTTC. This sequence joins TRBV4-2 and TRBJ2-1, with TRBD1 matching over 8 bases. J gave up 2 bases and V 3 bases, and 9 bases lay outside the gene matches. The germline gives CDR1 LGHNA, CDR2 YNFKEQ. The CDR3 is 17 residues long.

This clone was seen just once. The chain is built from TRBV6-1 and TRBJ2-4; no clear D gene. V was pared by 1 base and J by 0 bases, with 4 bases between. The length of the CDR3 is 14 residues. Germline loops: CDR1 MNHNS, CDR2 SASEGT. The CDR3 loop reads CASSEVLAKNIQYF. The DNA for the CDR3 is TGTGCCAGCAGTGAAGTCCTAGCCAAAAACATTCAGTACTTC.

The rearrangement links TRBV9 to TRBJ2-7; TRBD1 might be the D (6 bases). Per the germline V gene, CDR1 is SGDLS and CDR2 is YYNGEE. The CDR3 consists of 13 residues. The V and J ends lost 5 bases and 5 bases respectively, with 14 bases between them. This CDR3 reads CASSSGVSHEQYF. CDR3 DNA sequence: TGTGCCAGCAGTTCAGGGGTCAGCCACGAGCAGTACTTC. Combining the CDR3 with reference TRBV9 and TRBJ2-7 gives the whole variable domain DSGVTQTPKHLITATGQRVTLRCSPRSGDLSVYWYQQSLDQGLQFLIQYYNGEERAKGNILERFSAQQFPDLHSELNLSSLELGDSALYFCASSSGVSHEQYFGPGTRLTVT.

This chain uses TRBV5-1 with TRBJ1-1; TRBD1 aligns across 7 bases. V gave up 4 bases and J gave up 0 bases; unmatched junction bases: 9. The length of the CDR3 is 16 residues. CDR1 SGHRS and CDR2 YFSETQ come from the germline V gene. The CDR3 protein is CASSPGQIVMNTEAFF. The DNA for the CDR3 is TGCGCCAGCAGCCCGGGACAGATTGTCATGAACACTGAAGCTTTCTTT. Full variable domain (missing parts from reference TRBV5-1 and TRBJ1-1): KAGVTQTPRYLIKTRGQQVTLSCSPISGHRSVSWYQQTPGQGLQFLFEYFSETQRNKGNFPGRFSGRQFSNSRSEMNVSTLELGDSALYLCASSPGQIVMNTEAFFGQGTRLTVV.

The V gene is TRBV5-1, the J gene TRBJ2-1; no reliable D call. The CDR3 length is 15 residues. Trimming removed 0 bases at V and 8 bases at J, with 15 bases between. The germline V gene encodes CDR1 SGHRS and CDR2 YFSETQ. This CDR3 reads CASSLGRLVGHEQFF. For the CDR3, the DNA is TGCGCCAGCAGCTTGGGAAGGCTAGTTGGCCATGAGCAGTTCTTC.